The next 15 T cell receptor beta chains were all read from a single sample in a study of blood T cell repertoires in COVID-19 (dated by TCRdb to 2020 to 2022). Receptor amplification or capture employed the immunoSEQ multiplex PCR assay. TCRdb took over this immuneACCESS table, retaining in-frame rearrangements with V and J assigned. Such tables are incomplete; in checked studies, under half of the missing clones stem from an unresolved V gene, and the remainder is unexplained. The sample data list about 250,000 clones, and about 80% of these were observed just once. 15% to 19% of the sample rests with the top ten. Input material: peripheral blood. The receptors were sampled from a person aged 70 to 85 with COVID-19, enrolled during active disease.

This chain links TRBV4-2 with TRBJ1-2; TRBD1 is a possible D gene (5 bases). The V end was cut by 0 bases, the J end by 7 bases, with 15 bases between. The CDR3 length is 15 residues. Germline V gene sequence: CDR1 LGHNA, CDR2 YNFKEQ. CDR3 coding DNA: TGTGCCAGCAGCCAAGAACACAGGCTTCAGGGTGGCTACACCTTC. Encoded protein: CASSQEHRLQGGYTF.

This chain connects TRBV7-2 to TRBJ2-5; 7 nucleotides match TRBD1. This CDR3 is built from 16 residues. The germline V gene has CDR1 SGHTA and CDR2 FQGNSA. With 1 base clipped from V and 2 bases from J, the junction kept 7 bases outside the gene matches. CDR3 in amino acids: CASSLEGAVFQETQYF. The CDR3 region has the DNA TGTGCCAGCAGCTTAGAGGGGGCCGTATTTCAAGAGACCCAGTACTTC.

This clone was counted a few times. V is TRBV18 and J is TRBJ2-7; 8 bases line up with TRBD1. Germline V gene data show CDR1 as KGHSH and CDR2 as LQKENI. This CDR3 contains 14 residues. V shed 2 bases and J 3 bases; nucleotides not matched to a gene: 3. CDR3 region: CASSPDRGYYEQYF. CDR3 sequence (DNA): TGTGCCAGCTCACCAGACAGGGGCTACTACGAGCAGTACTTC.

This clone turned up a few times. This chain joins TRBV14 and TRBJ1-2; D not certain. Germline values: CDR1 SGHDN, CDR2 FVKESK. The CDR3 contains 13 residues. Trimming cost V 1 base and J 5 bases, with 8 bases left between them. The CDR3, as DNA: TGTGCCAGCAGCCAAGTTGGGCATTATGGCTACACCTTC. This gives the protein CASSQVGHYGYTF. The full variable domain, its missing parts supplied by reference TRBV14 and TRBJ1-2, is EAGVTQFPSHSVIEKGQTVTLRCDPISGHDNLYWYRRVMGKEIKFLLHFVKESKQDESGMPNNRFLAERTGGTYSTLKVQPAELEDSGVYFCASSQVGHYGYTFGSGTRLTVV.

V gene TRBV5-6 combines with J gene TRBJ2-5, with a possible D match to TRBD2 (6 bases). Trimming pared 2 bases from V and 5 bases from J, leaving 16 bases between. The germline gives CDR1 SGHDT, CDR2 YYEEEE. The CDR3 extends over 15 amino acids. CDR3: CASSFIGSRGETQYF. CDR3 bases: TGTGCCAGCAGCTTCATAGGATCCCGGGGGGAGACCCAGTACTTC.

The CDR3 coding sequence is TGTGCCAGCAGCCAGACAGTCGAGACCCAGTACTTC. This codes for CASSQTVETQYF. The J gene is TRBJ2-5, the V gene TRBV2; tentatively, D is TRBD1 (5 bases). Trimming pared 6 bases from V and 5 bases from J, leaving 10 bases between. CDR3 length equals 12 residues. Per the germline V gene, CDR1 is SNHLY and CDR2 is FYNNEI.

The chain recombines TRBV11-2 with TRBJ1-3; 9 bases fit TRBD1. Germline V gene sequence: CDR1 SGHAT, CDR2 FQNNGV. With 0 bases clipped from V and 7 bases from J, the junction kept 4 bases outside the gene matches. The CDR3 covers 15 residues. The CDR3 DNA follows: TGTGCCAGCAGCTTAGAGGACAGGGGTTTGAACACCATATATTTT. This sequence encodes CASSLEDRGLNTIYF.

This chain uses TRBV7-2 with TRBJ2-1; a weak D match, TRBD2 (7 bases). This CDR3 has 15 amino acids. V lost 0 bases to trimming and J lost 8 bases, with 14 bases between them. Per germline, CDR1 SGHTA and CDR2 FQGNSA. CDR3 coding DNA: TGTGCCAGCAGCTTAGCGGGGGGGGCGTCCCATGAGCAGTTCTTC. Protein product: CASSLAGGASHEQFF.

The CDR3 coding sequence is TGTGCCAGAAGCTTGGCCCCCTTGACTAGATGGGACACCGGGGAGCTGTTTTTT. This translates into CARSLAPLTRWDTGELFF. The chain couples TRBV5-3 to TRBJ2-2; a weak D match, TRBD2 (6 bases). TRBV5-3 is an ORF; its function is uncertain. V was cut by 0 bases and J by 3 bases, with 18 bases left in between. The CDR3 runs 18 residues.

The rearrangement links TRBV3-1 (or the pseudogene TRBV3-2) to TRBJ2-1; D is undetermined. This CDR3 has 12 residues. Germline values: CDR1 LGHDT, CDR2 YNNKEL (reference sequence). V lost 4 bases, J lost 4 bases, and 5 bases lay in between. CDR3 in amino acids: CASSLEYNEQFF. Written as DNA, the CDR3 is TGTGCCAGCAGCCTCGAGTACAATGAGCAGTTCTTC.

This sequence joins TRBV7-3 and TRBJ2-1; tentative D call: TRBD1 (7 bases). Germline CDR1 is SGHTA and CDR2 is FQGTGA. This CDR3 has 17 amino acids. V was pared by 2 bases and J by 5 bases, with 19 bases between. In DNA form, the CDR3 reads TGTGCCAGCAGCTTAGGACCACCAGGGGGGCTAAACAATGAGCAGTTCTTC. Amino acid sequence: CASSLGPPGGLNNEQFF.

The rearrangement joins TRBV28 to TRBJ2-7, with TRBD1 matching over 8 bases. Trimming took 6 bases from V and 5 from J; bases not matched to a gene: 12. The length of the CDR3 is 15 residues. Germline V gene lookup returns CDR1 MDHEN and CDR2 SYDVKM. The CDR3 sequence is CASSSSGQGSDEQYF. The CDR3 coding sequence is TGTGCCAGCAGCTCCTCCGGACAGGGATCGGACGAGCAGTACTTC.

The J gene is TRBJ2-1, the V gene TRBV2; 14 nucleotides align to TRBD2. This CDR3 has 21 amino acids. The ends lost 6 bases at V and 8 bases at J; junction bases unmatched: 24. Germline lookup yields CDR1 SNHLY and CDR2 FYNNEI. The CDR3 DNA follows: TGTGCCAGCAGCGCTAACCCTTCCGGGACTAGCGGGAGTATTAGGGGGGATGAGCAGTTCTTC. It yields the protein CASSANPSGTSGSIRGDEQFF.

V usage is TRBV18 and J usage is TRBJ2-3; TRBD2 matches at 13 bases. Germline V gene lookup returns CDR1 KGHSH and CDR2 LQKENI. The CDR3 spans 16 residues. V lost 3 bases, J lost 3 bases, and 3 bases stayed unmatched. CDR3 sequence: CASSPTSGGITDTQYF. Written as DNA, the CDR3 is TGTGCCAGCTCACCGACTAGCGGGGGGATTACAGATACGCAGTATTTT.

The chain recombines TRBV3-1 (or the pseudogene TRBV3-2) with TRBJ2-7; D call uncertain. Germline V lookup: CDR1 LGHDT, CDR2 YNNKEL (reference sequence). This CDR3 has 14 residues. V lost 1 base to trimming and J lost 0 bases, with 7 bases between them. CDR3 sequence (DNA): TGTGCCAGCAGCCAAGCCGGTTACTCCTACGAGCAGTACTTC. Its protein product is CASSQAGYSYEQYF.